This TCR beta chain was identified in a study of CD8 T cells in Susac syndrome. The V end lost 1 base, the J end lost 5 bases, and 8 bases lay between the germline ends. Germline CDR1 reads GTSNPN; CDR2 reads SVGIG (reference sequence). The CDR3 length is 12 residues. Reverse transcription of about 0.5 to 1 ug RNA was carried out with random hexamers. One entry per CDR3 protein, called by TCRdb with MiXCR from the immunoSEQ multiplex PCR reads. The sample consists of approximately 130,000 distinct CDR3 sequences, about 90% of them appearing once. The sample taken for sequencing was CD8+ T cells from PBMCs. The TCR originated in a human donor with multiple sclerosis. The chain joins TRBV30 to TRBJ1-2; D is undetermined. This CDR3 reads CAWSETVYGYTF. The CDR3, as DNA: TGTGCCTGGAGTGAAACAGTGTATGGCTACACCTTC. Based on the CDR3 plus reference TRBV30 and TRBJ1-2, the full variable domain is SQTIHQWPATLVQPVGSPLSLECTVEGTSNPNLYWYRQAAGRGLQLLFYSVGIGQISSEVPQNLSASRPQDRQFILSSKKLLLSDSGFYLCAWSETVYGYTFGSGTRLTVV.